The T cell receptor (beta chain) described here comes from a study of Ad26.COV2.S vaccination and SARS-CoV-2 variants. CDR1 is GTSNPN, CDR2 SVGIG, per germline (reference sequence). V lost 7 bases to trimming and J lost 1 base, with 10 bases between them. The CDR3 sequence is 12 residues long. Points on this clone: Its specificity is unknown.

Produced via immunoSEQ multiplex PCR; TCRdb's table is partial and in-frame only. The sample consists of around 400,000 clones, about nine tenths of them appearing once. Treatment meaning: roughly 20 received Ad26.COV2.S at low or high dose, single or two shots; about 5 received placebo; per-sample allocation not given. Samples analyzed were those drawn on day 63 after the first vaccine or placebo injection. An 18-55-year-old adult in Boston served as donor. Study-wide results and caveats: Comparable non-spike TCR breadth was observed in vaccine and placebo recipients. Analytic work on TCR breadth and depth might have understated the full extent of total T cell responses.

The specimen comprised peripheral blood, sampled in a trial of Ad26.COV2.S vaccine versus placebo. This receptor was taken from a person aged 18-60 years who received the Ad26.COV2.S COVID-19 vaccine or a placebo. This chain links TRBV30 with TRBJ1-1; D is possibly TRBD1 (5 bases). As DNA, the CDR3 is TGTGCCTTGAGGAGGGGGAACACTGAAGCTTTCTTT. It translates to CALRRGNTEAFF.